This passage covers 11 T cell receptor beta chains from one sample sequenced in a study of blood T cell repertoires in COVID-19. TCRdb keeps only in-frame clones here, not all; method: immunoSEQ multiplex PCR. The data hold over 200,000 clones, with about four fifths observed a single time. Sequenced input: PBMCs or T cells enriched from blood (not recorded which). All receptors come from a man aged 55 to 69 who had recovered from COVID-19.

The rearrangement joins TRBV11-2 to TRBJ1-1; the D is unclear. Trimming pared 1 base from V and 5 bases from J, leaving 8 bases between. The CDR3 sequence is 13 residues long. Germline lookup yields CDR1 SGHAT and CDR2 FQNNGV. The CDR3 loop reads CASSLVVYTEAFF. For the CDR3, the DNA is TGTGCCAGCAGCTTAGTTGTGTATACTGAAGCTTTCTTT.

This chain joins TRBV4-3 and TRBJ2-1; 8 nucleotides align to TRBD2. Trimming cost V 1 base and J 7 bases; bases outside gene matches: 9. Germline V gene data show CDR1 as LGHNA and CDR2 as YSLEER. The CDR3 covers 16 residues. The chain's CDR3 is CASSQGLRGAWNEQFF. The CDR3 DNA reads as TGCGCCAGCAGCCAAGGTTTGCGGGGGGCGTGGAATGAGCAGTTCTTC.

The V gene is TRBV12-5, the J gene TRBJ2-3; a weak D match, TRBD1 (6 bases). The germline CDR1 and CDR2 sequences are LGHNT and FRNRAP. CDR3 length equals 12 residues. V lost 5 bases and J lost 6, with 9 bases in between. The CDR3 DNA reads TGTGCTAGTGGTCCTGGACAGGATACGCAGTATTTT. The encoded protein is CASGPGQDTQYF.

The CDR3 is CAISDSRNYGYTF. The DNA of the CDR3 is TGTGCCATCAGTGACAGTCGTAACTATGGCTACACCTTC. The chain is built from TRBV10-3 and TRBJ1-2; no clear D. CDR1 and CDR2 from the germline V gene are ENHRY and SYGVKD. This CDR3 spans 13 amino acids. The V gene lost 3 bases and the J gene lost 1 base, with 6 bases spanning the gap.

This clone was recorded only once. This chain joins TRBV11-2 and TRBJ2-7; weak D call: TRBD1 (6 bases). Germline loops: CDR1 SGHAT, CDR2 FQNNGV. Trimming removed 1 base from V and 3 bases from J, with 10 bases in between. The length of the CDR3 is 14 residues. The CDR3 DNA sequence: TGTGCCAGCAGCTTAGGTAGAGGGGGCTACGAGCAGTACTTC. This translates into CASSLGRGGYEQYF.

The genes are TRBV30 and TRBJ1-6; D is ambiguous. Germline assignment: CDR1 GTSNPN and CDR2 SVGIG (reference sequence). CDR3 length equals 16 residues. V lost 0 bases, J lost 0 bases, and 9 bases lay in between. The CDR3 DNA is TGTGCCTGGAGTGTAACCCAGATCTCCTATAATTCACCCCTCCACTTT. Encoded protein: CAWSVTQISYNSPLHF.

CDR3 DNA: TGTGCCAGCCTGGGACTGGGACTCGGTGAAAAACTGTTTTTT. It specifies CASLGLGLGEKLFF. This chain connects TRBV7-9 to TRBJ1-4; D might be TRBD1 (5 bases). V lost 8 bases, J lost 7 bases, and 17 bases lay in between. CDR1 is SEHNR, CDR2 FQNEAQ, per germline (reference sequence). The CDR3 has 14 residues.

The chain joins TRBV11-3 to TRBJ1-2; 12 bases agree with TRBD1. The germline V gene encodes CDR1 SGHNT and CDR2 YENEEA. The trim removed 1 base at V and 2 bases at J, leaving 5 bases unmatched. CDR3 length equals 17 residues. The chain's CDR3 is CASSLGRGTGGNYGYTF. CDR3 in DNA: TGTGCCAGCAGCTTAGGACGCGGGACAGGGGGCAACTATGGCTACACCTTC.

V gene TRBV2 combines with J gene TRBJ2-2; a weak D match, TRBD1 (5 bases). The CDR3 extends over 15 amino acids. V dropped 6 bases and J dropped 4 bases, with 15 bases sitting between them. CDR1 and CDR2 from the germline V gene are SNHLY and FYNNEI. The CDR3 region is CASRLGRVGTGELFF. The CDR3 coding sequence is TGTGCCAGCAGGTTGGGCAGGGTGGGCACCGGGGAGCTGTTTTTT. Full variable domain (missing parts from reference TRBV2 and TRBJ2-2): EPEVTQTPSHQVTQMGQEVILRCVPISNHLYFYWYRQILGQKVEFLVSFYNNEISEKSEIFDDQFSVERPDGSNFTLKIRSTKLEDSAMYFCASRLGRVGTGELFFGEGSRLTVL.

The chain links TRBV18 to TRBJ2-2; D possibly corresponds to TRBD2 (5 bases). The V gene's germline CDR1 is KGHSH and CDR2 LQKENI. V dropped 0 bases and J dropped 1 base, with 9 bases sitting between them. The length of the CDR3 is 16 residues. The CDR3 bases are TGTGCCAGCTCACCACCGCGTCGGGAGAACACCGGGGAGCTGTTTTTT. Protein product: CASSPPRRENTGELFF.

This chain joins TRBV10-3 and TRBJ1-2, with 7 bases fitting TRBD1. Germline trimming cut 6 bases from V and 3 bases from J; bases unmatched to any gene: 13. The CDR3 runs 16 residues. CDR1 and CDR2 (germline): ENHRY, SYGVKD. The CDR3 here is CAIRLETGKNHYGYTF. CDR3 nucleotides: TGTGCCATCAGACTCGAGACAGGGAAGAACCACTATGGCTACACCTTC.